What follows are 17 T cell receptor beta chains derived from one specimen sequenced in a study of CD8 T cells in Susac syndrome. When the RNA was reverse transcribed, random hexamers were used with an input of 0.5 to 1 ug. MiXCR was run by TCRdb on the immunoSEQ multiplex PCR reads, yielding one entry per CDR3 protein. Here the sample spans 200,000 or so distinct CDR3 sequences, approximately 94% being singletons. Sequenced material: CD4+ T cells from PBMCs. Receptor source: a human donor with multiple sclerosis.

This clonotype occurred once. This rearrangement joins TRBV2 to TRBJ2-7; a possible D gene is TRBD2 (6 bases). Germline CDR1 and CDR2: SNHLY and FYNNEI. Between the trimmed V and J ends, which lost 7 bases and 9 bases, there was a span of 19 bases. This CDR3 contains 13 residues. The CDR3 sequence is CASMEGQTTSQYF. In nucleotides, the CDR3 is TGTGCCAGCATGGAGGGGCAGACTACGTCGCAGTACTTC. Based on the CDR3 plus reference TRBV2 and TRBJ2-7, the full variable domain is EPEVTQTPSHQVTQMGQEVILRCVPISNHLYFYWYRQILGQKVEFLVSFYNNEISEKSEIFDDQFSVERPDGSNFTLKIRSTKLEDSAMYFCASMEGQTTSQYFGPGTRLTVT.

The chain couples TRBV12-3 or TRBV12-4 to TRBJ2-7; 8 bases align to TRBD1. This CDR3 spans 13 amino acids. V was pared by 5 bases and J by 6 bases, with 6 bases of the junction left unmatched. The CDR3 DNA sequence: TGTGCCAGCAGTCTCAGGACAGGGCGCGAGCAGTACTTC. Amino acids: CASSLRTGREQYF.

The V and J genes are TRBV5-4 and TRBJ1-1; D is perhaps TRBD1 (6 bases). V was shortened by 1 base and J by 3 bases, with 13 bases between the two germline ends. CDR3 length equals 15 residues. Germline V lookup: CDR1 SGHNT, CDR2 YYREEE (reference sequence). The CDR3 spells CASSLRAGEDTEAFF. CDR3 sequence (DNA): TGTGCCAGCAGCTTGCGGGCAGGGGAGGACACTGAAGCTTTCTTT.

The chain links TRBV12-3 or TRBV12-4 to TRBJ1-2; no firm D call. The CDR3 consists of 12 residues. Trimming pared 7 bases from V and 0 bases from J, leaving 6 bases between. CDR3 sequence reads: CASMGPNYGYTF. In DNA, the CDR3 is TGTGCCAGCATGGGCCCTAACTATGGCTACACCTTC.

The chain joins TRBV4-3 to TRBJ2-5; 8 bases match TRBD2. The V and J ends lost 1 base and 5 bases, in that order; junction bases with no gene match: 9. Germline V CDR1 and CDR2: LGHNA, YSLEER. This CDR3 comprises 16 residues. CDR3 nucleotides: TGCGCCAGCAGCCAAGGGCCGGGGGGGCCAGAGGAGACCCAGTACTTC. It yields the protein CASSQGPGGPEETQYF.

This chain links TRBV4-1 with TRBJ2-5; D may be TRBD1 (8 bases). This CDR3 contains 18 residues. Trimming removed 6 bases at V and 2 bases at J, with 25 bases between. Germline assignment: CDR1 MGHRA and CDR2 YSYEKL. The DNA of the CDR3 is TGCGCCAGCAGTCGAACCCAGACAGGGGAGGGGGTTCAAGAGACCCAGTACTTC. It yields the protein CASSRTQTGEGVQETQYF.

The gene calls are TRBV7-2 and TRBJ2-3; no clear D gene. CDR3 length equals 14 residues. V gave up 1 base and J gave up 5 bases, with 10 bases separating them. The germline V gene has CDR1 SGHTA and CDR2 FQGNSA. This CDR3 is CASSLGLERDTQYF. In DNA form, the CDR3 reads TGTGCCAGCAGCTTAGGGCTAGAGAGAGATACGCAGTATTTT.

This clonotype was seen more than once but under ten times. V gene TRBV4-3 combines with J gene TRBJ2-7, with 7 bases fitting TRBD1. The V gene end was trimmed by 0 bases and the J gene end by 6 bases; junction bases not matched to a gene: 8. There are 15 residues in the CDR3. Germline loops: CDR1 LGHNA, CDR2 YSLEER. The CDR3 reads CASSQDRTGYLEQYF. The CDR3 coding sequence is TGCGCCAGCAGCCAAGATCGGACAGGTTATCTCGAGCAGTACTTC.

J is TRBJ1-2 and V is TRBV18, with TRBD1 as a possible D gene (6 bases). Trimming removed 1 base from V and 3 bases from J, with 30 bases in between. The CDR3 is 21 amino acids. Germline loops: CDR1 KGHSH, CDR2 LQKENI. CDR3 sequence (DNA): TGTGCCAGCTCACCACTGGGGGCAGGGATCCACGGGGCGCCCGGCTACTATGGCTACACCTTC. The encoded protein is CASSPLGAGIHGAPGYYGYTF.

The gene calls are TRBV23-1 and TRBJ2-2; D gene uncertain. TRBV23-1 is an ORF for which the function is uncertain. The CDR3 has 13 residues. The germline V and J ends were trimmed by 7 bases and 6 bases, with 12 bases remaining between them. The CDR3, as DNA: TGCGCCAGCACCATAAATGCGGCCGGGGAGCTGTTTTTT. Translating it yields CASTINAAGELFF.

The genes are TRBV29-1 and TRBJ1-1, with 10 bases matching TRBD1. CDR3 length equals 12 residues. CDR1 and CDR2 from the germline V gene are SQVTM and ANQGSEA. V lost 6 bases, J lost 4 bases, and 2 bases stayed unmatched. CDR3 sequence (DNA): TGCAGCGTACGGACAGGGGGCACTGAAGCTTTCTTT. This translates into CSVRTGGTEAFF.

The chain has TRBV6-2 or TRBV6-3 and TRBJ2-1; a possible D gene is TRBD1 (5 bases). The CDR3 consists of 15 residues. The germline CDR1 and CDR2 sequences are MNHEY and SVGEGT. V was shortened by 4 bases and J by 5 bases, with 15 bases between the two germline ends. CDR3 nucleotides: TGTGCCAGCAGTTCCCCGACAGAGACGAACAATGAGCAGTTCTTC. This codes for CASSSPTETNNEQFF.

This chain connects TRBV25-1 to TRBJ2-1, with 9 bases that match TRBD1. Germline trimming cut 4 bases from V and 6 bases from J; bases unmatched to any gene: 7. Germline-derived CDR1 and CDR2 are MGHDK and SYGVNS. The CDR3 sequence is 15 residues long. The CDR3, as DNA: TGTGCCAGCAGTGGGGGGCGGGGACAGGGCAATGAGCAGTTCTTC. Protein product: CASSGGRGQGNEQFF. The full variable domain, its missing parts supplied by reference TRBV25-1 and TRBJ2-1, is EADIYQTPRYLVIGTGKKITLECSQTMGHDKMYWYQQDPGMELHLIHYSYGVNSTEKGDLSSESTVSRIRTEHFPLTLESARPSHTSQYLCASSGGRGQGNEQFFGPGTRLTVL.

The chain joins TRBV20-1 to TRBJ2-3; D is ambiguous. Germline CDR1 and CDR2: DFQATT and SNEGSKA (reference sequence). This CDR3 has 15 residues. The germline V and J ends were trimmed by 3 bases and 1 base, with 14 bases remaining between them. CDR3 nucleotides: TGCAGTGCTAGGGCGCCTGGGTTTGGCACAGATACGCAGTATTTT. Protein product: CSARAPGFGTDTQYF.

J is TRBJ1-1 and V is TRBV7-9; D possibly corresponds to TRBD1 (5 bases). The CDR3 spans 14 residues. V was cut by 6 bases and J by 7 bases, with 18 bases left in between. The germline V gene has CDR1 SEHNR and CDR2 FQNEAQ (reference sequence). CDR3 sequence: CASSPRDLDGEAFF. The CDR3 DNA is TGTGCCAGCAGTCCCAGGGACCTGGATGGTGAAGCTTTCTTT.

The CDR3 region is CASSRTDYYGYTF. Written as DNA, the CDR3 is TGTGCCAGCTCACGGACAGATTACTATGGCTACACCTTC. The genes are TRBV18 and TRBJ1-2; D is perhaps TRBD1 (6 bases). Trimming stripped 4 bases from V and 3 bases from J, with 9 bases between. Germline assignment: CDR1 KGHSH and CDR2 LQKENI. The CDR3 length is 13 residues.

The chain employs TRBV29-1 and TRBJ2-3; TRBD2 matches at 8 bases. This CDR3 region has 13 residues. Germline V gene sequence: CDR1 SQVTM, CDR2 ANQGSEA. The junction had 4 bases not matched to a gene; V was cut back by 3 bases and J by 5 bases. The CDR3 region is CSVEPGGLDTQYF. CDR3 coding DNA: TGCAGCGTTGAGCCGGGGGGGCTAGATACGCAGTATTTT.